Listed below are T cell receptor beta chains from one sample, sequenced in a study of blood T cells in healthy people across ages. MiXCR, run by TCRdb on the 5' RACE reads, gives a single entry per CDR3 protein. Among 790,000 or so distinct CDR3 sequences listed, approximately 60% were seen once. Source material: blood. The receptors shown here come from a man aged 35 to 55 in good health. CDR3s include the opening cysteine and the closing phenylalanine or tryptophan. A D gene is named only where the DNA matches it firmly. The size of a clone is reported for some rows only, either as once, few or many, or as a class for expanded clones.

D: -; size: -; V: TRBV7-3; J: TRBJ2-3; DNA: TGTGCCAGCAGCTTAAAGGCGGGAAGCCTCACAGATACGCAGTATTTT; CDR3: CASSLKAGSLTDTQYF
D: TRBD1; size: -; V: TRBV6-1; J: TRBJ1-5; DNA: TGTGCCAGCAGTGTGGACAGGGACCTACCCCAGCATTTT; CDR3: CASSVDRDLPQHF
D: -; size: -; V: TRBV15; J: TRBJ2-5; DNA: TGTGCCACCAGCATTGGACTCAACCCCGAAGAGACCCAGTACTTC; CDR3: CATSIGLNPEETQYF
D: -; size: few; V: TRBV28; J: TRBJ2-7; DNA: TGTGCCAGCAGCCCTCGCAAGGCCTACGAGCAGTACTTC; CDR3: CASSPRKAYEQYF
D: TRBD1; size: once; V: TRBV28; J: TRBJ1-2; DNA: TGTGCCAGCGCCTCCGACAGGGGACGTGGCTACACCTTC; CDR3: CASASDRGRGYTF
D: TRBD1; size: -; V: TRBV10-3; J: TRBJ1-6; DNA: TGTGCCATCAGAGATGACAGGGATTCACCCCTCCACTTT; CDR3: CAIRDDRDSPLHF
D: TRBD1; size: -; V: TRBV6-2/TRBV6-3; J: TRBJ1-2; DNA: TGTGCCAGCAGTTACGGGACAGTCTATGGCTACACCTTC; CDR3: CASSYGTVYGYTF
D: TRBD2; size: -; V: TRBV20-1; J: TRBJ2-1; DNA: TGCAGTGCTAGAGCTCTAGGACTAGCGGTCAACCTCGAGTCCTACAATGAGCAGTTCTTC; CDR3: CSARALGLAVNLESYNEQFF
D: -; size: -; V: TRBV5-5; J: TRBJ2-5; DNA: TGTGCCAGCAGCTTGGGGGGGACTTGGGACGTAGAGCAGTACTTC; CDR3: CASSLGGTWDVEQYF
D: TRBD1; size: -; V: TRBV7-2; J: TRBJ2-7; DNA: TGTGCCAGCAGCAGGGACAGGAACTCGCACGAGCAGTACTTC; CDR3: CASSRDRNSHEQYF
D: -; size: -; V: TRBV13; J: TRBJ2-7; DNA: TGTGCCAGCAGCTTCGGTTCGTCCAGGGGCGGTGAGCAGTACTTC; CDR3: CASSFGSSRGGEQYF
D: TRBD1; size: -; V: TRBV27; J: TRBJ1-6; DNA: TGTGCCAGCAGTCGACAGGGCTACTCCTATAATTCACCCCTCCACTTT; CDR3: CASSRQGYSYNSPLHF
D: TRBD1; size: -; V: TRBV5-1; J: TRBJ1-1; DNA: TGCGCCAGCAGCATCGGGACAGCGAACACTGAAGCTTTCTTT; CDR3: CASSIGTANTEAFF
D: TRBD2; size: -; V: TRBV7-3; J: TRBJ2-3; DNA: TGTGCCAGCAGCTCCGGGGGGGGGCTTGCGGATACGCAGTATTTT; CDR3: CASSSGGGLADTQYF
D: TRBD2; size: -; V: TRBV23-1; J: TRBJ2-1; DNA: TGCGCCAGCAGTCAATCGAGCGGGATTTGGGAGGAGCAGTTCTTC; CDR3: CASSQSSGIWEEQFF
D: TRBD2; size: -; V: TRBV5-1; J: TRBJ2-3; DNA: TGCGCCAGCAGCACGGGACTAGCAGGGAGAACAGATACGCAGTATTTT; CDR3: CASSTGLAGRTDTQYF
D: TRBD2; size: -; V: TRBV20-1; J: TRBJ2-1; DNA: TGCAGTGCTAGAGGCCAACCGGGACTAGCGGCCAATGAGCAGTTCTTC; CDR3: CSARGQPGLAANEQFF
D: -; size: few; V: TRBV11-2; J: TRBJ2-4; DNA: TGTGCCAGCAGCTTTCACCCGTTGTTGGGAAAAAACATTCAGTACTTC; CDR3: CASSFHPLLGKNIQYF
D: -; size: -; V: TRBV28; J: TRBJ2-4; DNA: TGTGCCAGCGGCTATGGAGGAAACATTCAGTACTTC; CDR3: CASGYGGNIQYF
D: TRBD2; size: -; V: TRBV4-3; J: TRBJ2-1; DNA: TGCGCCAGCAGCCAAGGCGGGACTAGCAGACCCCATGAGCAGTTCTTC; CDR3: CASSQGGTSRPHEQFF
D: TRBD2; size: -; V: TRBV20-1; J: TRBJ2-2; DNA: TGCAGTGCTAGAGACTTACTAGCGGGAAACACCGGGGAGCTGTTTTTT; CDR3: CSARDLLAGNTGELFF
D: -; size: -; V: TRBV2; J: TRBJ1-6; DNA: TGTGCCAGCAGTGCCACAGAAAACTATAATTCACCCCTCCACTTT; CDR3: CASSATENYNSPLHF
D: -; size: once; V: TRBV9; J: TRBJ2-5; DNA: TGTGCCAGCAGCCTATCCCCAGGGTACGGGGAGACCCAGTACTTC; CDR3: CASSLSPGYGETQYF
D: -; size: -; V: TRBV5-1; J: TRBJ2-7; DNA: TGCGCCAGCAGGGAGGGGGCCACTTCCTACAATGAGCAGTACTTC; CDR3: CASREGATSYNEQYF
D: -; size: few; V: TRBV7-3; J: TRBJ2-7; DNA: TGTGCCAGCAGCTTAACTCAGGGAGCCGAGCAGTACTTC; CDR3: CASSLTQGAEQYF
D: -; size: few; V: TRBV11-2; J: TRBJ2-3; DNA: TGTGCCAGCAGGGGCCGTAGCACAGATACGCAGTATTTT; CDR3: CASRGRSTDTQYF
D: -; size: -; V: TRBV20-1; J: TRBJ2-3; DNA: TGCAGTGAGGGGAGGCCCACAGATACGCAGTATTTT; CDR3: CSEGRPTDTQYF
D: TRBD1; size: -; V: TRBV7-2; J: TRBJ1-2; DNA: TGTGCCAGCAGCTTAGTAGGGACAGGGGGCGGTGGCTATGGCTACACCTTC; CDR3: CASSLVGTGGGGYGYTF
D: -; size: few; V: TRBV9; J: TRBJ2-3; DNA: TGTGCCAGCAGCGTAGAAGAGTGGCGGAGCGGAAGCACCGATACGCAGTATTTT; CDR3: CASSVEEWRSGSTDTQYF
D: -; size: -; V: TRBV7-7; J: TRBJ2-3; DNA: TGTGCCAGCAGCCGTGGACTATCCACAGATACGCAGTATTTT; CDR3: CASSRGLSTDTQYF
D: -; size: -; V: TRBV15; J: TRBJ2-7; DNA: TGTGCCACCAGCAGGCCTACAGGGTATGAAAAGAATGAGCAGTACTTC; CDR3: CATSRPTGYEKNEQYF
D: -; size: -; V: TRBV14; J: TRBJ1-2; DNA: TGTGCCAGCAGCCAAGAACAGCTCTATGGCTACACCTTC; CDR3: CASSQEQLYGYTF
D: TRBD2; size: few; V: TRBV7-7; J: TRBJ2-5; DNA: TGTGCCAGCAGCTCCGGAAAGCGGGGGTACCAAGAGACCCAGTACTTC; CDR3: CASSSGKRGYQETQYF
D: -; size: -; V: TRBV5-6; J: TRBJ1-1; DNA: TGTGCCAGCAGCCCGAGACGGTTTTTGAAAACTGAAGCTTTCTTT; CDR3: CASSPRRFLKTEAFF
D: TRBD2; size: few; V: TRBV20-1; J: TRBJ2-7; DNA: TGCAGTGCTAGAGATACCCGTCGACTAGCGGGAGGGTACGAGCAGTACTTC; CDR3: CSARDTRRLAGGYEQYF
D: -; size: -; V: TRBV5-1; J: TRBJ2-3; DNA: TGCGCCAGCAGCTTTGAGGGGACCCCGCGGGCCTATACGCAGTATTTT; CDR3: CASSFEGTPRAYTQYF
D: -; size: -; V: TRBV4-1; J: TRBJ1-1; DNA: TGCGCCAGCAGCCAAGATGCAGGGACCACTGAAGCTTTCTTT; CDR3: CASSQDAGTTEAFF
D: TRBD2; size: -; V: TRBV3-1; J: TRBJ2-3; DNA: TGTGCCAGCAGCCAAGATGCCCTAGCGGGAGGTACAGATACGCAGTATTTT; CDR3: CASSQDALAGGTDTQYF
D: -; size: once; V: TRBV27; J: TRBJ2-5; DNA: TGTGCCAGCAGTTTATACCCCGGAGAGACCCAGTACTTC; CDR3: CASSLYPGETQYF
D: TRBD1; size: -; V: TRBV27; J: TRBJ2-3; DNA: TGTGCCAGCAGTAACGGGACAGGGACCCCCACAGATACGCAGTATTTT; CDR3: CASSNGTGTPTDTQYF
D: -; size: -; V: TRBV7-8; J: TRBJ2-1; DNA: TGTGCCAGCAGCCTTGTAAGGGATAAGGGGGACAATGAGCAGTTCTTC; CDR3: CASSLVRDKGDNEQFF
D: TRBD1; size: -; V: TRBV6-5; J: TRBJ1-6; DNA: TGTGCCAGCAGATTGGGACAGGGGTATCGGTCACCCCTCCACTTT; CDR3: CASRLGQGYRSPLHF
D: TRBD1; size: -; V: TRBV20-1; J: TRBJ2-1; DNA: TGCAGTGCTAGACGTTCGGGGTTCGGGACAGGGTCTTCCCCTTCCTACAATGAGCAGTTCTTC; CDR3: CSARRSGFGTGSSPSYNEQFF
D: -; size: -; V: TRBV28; J: TRBJ2-7; DNA: TGTGCCAGCAGCCGAGGGGAAAATGGCGAGCAGTACTTC; CDR3: CASSRGENGEQYF
D: -; size: -; V: TRBV6-1; J: TRBJ2-5; DNA: TGTGCCAGCAGTGACCCACAGGGTATGGAGACCCAGTACTTC; CDR3: CASSDPQGMETQYF
D: -; size: -; V: TRBV25-1; J: TRBJ1-1; DNA: TGTGCCAGCAGTGATAGGGTATCTGAAGCTTTCTTT; CDR3: CASSDRVSEAFF